Listed below are T cell receptor delta chains from one sample, sequenced in a study of Vδ1+ human thymocytes. TCRdb re-processed the multiplex PCR reads via CATT. The sample includes 80,000 or so delta-chain clones, around 35% of them seen just once. Sample: Vdelta1+ gamma-delta thymocytes from the thymus. The receptors were gathered from a boy under three years old who had congenital heart surgery. CDR3s include the opening cysteine and the closing phenylalanine or tryptophan.

TRDV1	TRDJ1	CALGEHQLRGGRTGGSTDKLIF
TRDV1	TRDJ1	CALGERSTEDTLMYTDKLIF
TRDV1	TRDJ1	CALGGLVSPPSWGMLTDKLIF
TRDV1	TRDJ1	CALGVRPSWGIREVEKHTDKLIF
TRDV1	TRDJ1	CALGERLPYYHPSTEYTDKLIF
TRDV1	TRDJ1	CALGEPSNSPFYWGILKYTDKLIF
TRDV1	TRDJ1	CALGEAFLILGDTFADKLIF
TRDV1	TRDJ1	CALGELLRRGYATDKLIF
TRDV1	TRDJ1	CALGELSLLLGDPDKLIF
TRDV1	TRDJ1	CALGDPGQPFRRPTGGYSSDKLIF
TRDV1	TRDJ1	CALGECRRSGGYADKLIF
TRDV1	TRDJ1	CALWSNWGIRAYTDKLIF
TRDV2	TRDJ1	CASFLGDTDSRYTDKLIF
TRDV1	TRDJ1	CALGELEIFRYWGIRYTDKLIF
TRDV1	TRDJ1	CALGEFPSQYWGILTDKLIF
TRDV1	TRDJ1	CALGEPNTDKLIF
TRDV1	TRDJ1	CALGEHPTIPYWGKADKLIF
TRDV1	TRDJ1	CALGTIHRDTDKLIF
TRDV1	TRDJ1	CAHRRSPSPGPTDKLIF
TRDV1	TRDJ1	CALGELCRGIRVTDKLIF
TRDV2	TRDJ1	CACAWAGGKLIF
TRDV2	TRDJ1	CACDTDGGSTDKLIF
TRDV1	TRDJ1	CALGELGCNTPSGFGWTDKLIF
TRDV1	TRDJ1	CALGELTFLSLGSPDKLIF
TRDV1	TRDJ1	CALGMADKLIF
TRDV1	TRDJ1	CALGELMGPTGNLLVLGRGTKLIF
TRDV1	TRDJ1	CALGEALPQGIPYTDKLIF
TRDV1	TRDJ2	CALGDTYFPPSLTAQLFF
TRDV1	TRDJ1	CALGEHPTGGWEADKLIF
TRDV1	TRDJ1	CALGESPSRIFLLYWGMLDDKLIF
TRDV1	TRDJ1	CALGSSGLPPLYWGKTDKLIF
TRDV1	TRDJ1	CALGESGPSSPPLLGDTTFDKLIF
TRDV1	TRDJ1	CALGELLLGRNGECDKLIF